This T cell receptor (beta chain) derives from a study of shared clonotypes between healthy human individuals. Germline loops: CDR1 SQVTM, CDR2 ANQGSEA. The CDR3 extends over 10 amino acids. With V trimmed by 7 bases and J by 10 bases, 5 bases remained unmatched. The deep-level immunoSEQ assay was used. The data were produced by immunoSEQ multiplex PCR, yet TCRdb's version contains in-frame clones alone and is incomplete. The sample carries 1,400,000 or so clones, approximately 98.5% recorded once. The chain links TRBV29-1 to TRBJ1-2; TRBD1 agrees at 8 bases. This receptor was obtained from a man aged 25 to 40 in good health. The sample comprised naive CD4+ T cells sorted from blood. The subset: CD45RA+ positively selected. The CDR3 DNA reads as TGCAGCGGGGGGGACAGGCCCTACACCTTC. This encodes CSGGDRPYTF.